These T cell receptor beta chains were read from a single sample in a study of shared clonotypes between healthy human individuals. Clones were read by immunoSEQ multiplex PCR, and TCRdb kept only the in-frame ones, dropping some. The data contain 950,000 to 1,300,000 clones, about 76% of them singletons. The sequenced sample was memory CD4+ T cells sorted from blood. The receptors derive from a man between 18 and 35 years old in good health. The conserved cysteine and the conserved F or W are not part of the CDR3 here. Fields, in order: J gene, V gene, CDR3 protein.

j_call: TRBJ2-3; v_call: TRBV6-1; cdr3_aa: ASSDGQRTDTQY
j_call: TRBJ1-4; v_call: TRBV10-2; cdr3_aa: ASKSNEKLF
j_call: TRBJ1-1; v_call: TRBV10-3; cdr3_aa: AISDPGSLANTEAF
j_call: TRBJ1-2; v_call: TRBV7-9; cdr3_aa: ASSLGFLGTGGPNYGYT
j_call: TRBJ1-1; v_call: TRBV4-3; cdr3_aa: ASSQDLLGGLTEAF
j_call: TRBJ2-7; v_call: TRBV6-5; cdr3_aa: ASSSLGSAYEQY
j_call: TRBJ2-6; v_call: TRBV6-1; cdr3_aa: ASSEEWDSGANVLT
j_call: TRBJ2-1; v_call: TRBV4-2; cdr3_aa: ASSSGQAYNEQF
j_call: TRBJ2-7; v_call: TRBV5-1; cdr3_aa: ASSGLAGGPQDEQY
j_call: TRBJ2-1; v_call: TRBV18; cdr3_aa: ASSPRTQSSYNEQF